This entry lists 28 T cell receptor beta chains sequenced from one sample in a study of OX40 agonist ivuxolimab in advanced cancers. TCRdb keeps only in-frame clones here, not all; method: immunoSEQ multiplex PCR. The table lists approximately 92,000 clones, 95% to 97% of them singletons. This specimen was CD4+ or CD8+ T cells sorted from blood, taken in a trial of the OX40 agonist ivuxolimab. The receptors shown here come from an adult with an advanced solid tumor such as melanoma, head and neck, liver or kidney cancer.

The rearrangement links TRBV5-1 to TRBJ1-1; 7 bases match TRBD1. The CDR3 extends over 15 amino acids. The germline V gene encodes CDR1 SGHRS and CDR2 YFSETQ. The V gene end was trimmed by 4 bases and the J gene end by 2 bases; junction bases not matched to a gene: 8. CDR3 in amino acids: CASSPLTGSNTEAFF. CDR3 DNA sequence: TGCGCCAGCAGCCCGCTGACAGGGTCTAACACTGAAGCTTTCTTT.

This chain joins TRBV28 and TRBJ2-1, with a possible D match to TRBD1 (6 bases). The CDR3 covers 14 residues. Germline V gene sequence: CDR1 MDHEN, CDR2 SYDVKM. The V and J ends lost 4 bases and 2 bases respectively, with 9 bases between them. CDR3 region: CASSYGGAYNEQFF. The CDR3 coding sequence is TGTGCCAGCAGTTATGGGGGCGCCTACAATGAGCAGTTCTTC. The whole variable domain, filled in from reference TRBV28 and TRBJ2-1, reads DVKVTQSSRYLVKRTGEKVFLECVQDMDHENMFWYRQDPGLGLRLIYFSYDVKMKEKGDIPEGYSVSREKKERFSLILESASTNQTSMYLCASSYGGAYNEQFFGPGTRLTVL.

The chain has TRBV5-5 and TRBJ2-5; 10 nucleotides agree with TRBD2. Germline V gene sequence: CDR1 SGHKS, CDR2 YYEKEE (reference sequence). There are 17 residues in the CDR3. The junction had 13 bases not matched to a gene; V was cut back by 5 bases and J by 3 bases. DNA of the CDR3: TGTGCCAGCAGTTCGCAGTCGGCTAGCGGGAGCGAAGAGACCCAGTACTTC. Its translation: CASSSQSASGSEETQYF.

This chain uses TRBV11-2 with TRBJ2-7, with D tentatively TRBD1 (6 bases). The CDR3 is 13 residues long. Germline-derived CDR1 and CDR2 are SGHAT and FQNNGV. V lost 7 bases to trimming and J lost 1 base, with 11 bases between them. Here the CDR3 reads CASTPGQSYEQYF. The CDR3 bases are TGTGCCAGCACCCCCGGACAGTCCTACGAGCAGTACTTC.

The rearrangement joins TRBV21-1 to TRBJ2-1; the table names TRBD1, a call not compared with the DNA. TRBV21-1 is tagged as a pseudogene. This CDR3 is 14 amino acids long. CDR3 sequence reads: CASSKPDSRNEQFF. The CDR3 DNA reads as TGTGCCAGCAGCAAACCGGACAGTAGGAATGAGCAGTTCTTC.

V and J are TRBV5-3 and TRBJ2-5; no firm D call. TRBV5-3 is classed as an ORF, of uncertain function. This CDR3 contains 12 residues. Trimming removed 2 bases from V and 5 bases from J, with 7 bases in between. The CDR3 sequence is CARSLGGETQYF. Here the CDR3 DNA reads TGTGCCAGAAGCTTAGGTGGGGAGACCCAGTACTTC.

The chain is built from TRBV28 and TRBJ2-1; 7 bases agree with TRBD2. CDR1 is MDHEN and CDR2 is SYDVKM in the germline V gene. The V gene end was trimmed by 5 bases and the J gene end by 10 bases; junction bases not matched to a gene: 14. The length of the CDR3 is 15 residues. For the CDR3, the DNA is TGTGCCAGCAGTCCCCGGGACTCCAGGGAGGGGGAGCAGTTCTTC. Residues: CASSPRDSREGEQFF.

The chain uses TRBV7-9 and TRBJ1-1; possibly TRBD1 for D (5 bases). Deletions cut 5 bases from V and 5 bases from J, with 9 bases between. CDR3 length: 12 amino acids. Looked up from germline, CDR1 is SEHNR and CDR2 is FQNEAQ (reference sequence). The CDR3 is CASSAGPTEAFF. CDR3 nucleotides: TGTGCCAGCAGCGCGGGACCGACTGAAGCTTTCTTT.

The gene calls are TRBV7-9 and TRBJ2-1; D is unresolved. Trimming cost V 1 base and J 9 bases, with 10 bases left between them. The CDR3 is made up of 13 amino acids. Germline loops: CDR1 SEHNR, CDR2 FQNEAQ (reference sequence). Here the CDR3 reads CASSLGEAVEQFF. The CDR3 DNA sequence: TGTGCCAGCAGCTTAGGCGAGGCGGTTGAGCAGTTCTTC.

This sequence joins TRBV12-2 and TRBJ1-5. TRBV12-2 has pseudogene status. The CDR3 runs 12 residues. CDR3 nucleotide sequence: TGTGCAAGTCGCCGGGATGGACAGCCCCAGCATTTT. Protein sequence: CASRRDGQPQHF.

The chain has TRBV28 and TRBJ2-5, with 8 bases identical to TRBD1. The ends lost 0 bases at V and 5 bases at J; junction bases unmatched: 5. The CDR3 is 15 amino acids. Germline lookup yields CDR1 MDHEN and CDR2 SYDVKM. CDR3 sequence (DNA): TGTGCCAGCAGTTTATGGAGACAGGGGCAGGAGACCCAGTACTTC. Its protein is CASSLWRQGQETQYF.

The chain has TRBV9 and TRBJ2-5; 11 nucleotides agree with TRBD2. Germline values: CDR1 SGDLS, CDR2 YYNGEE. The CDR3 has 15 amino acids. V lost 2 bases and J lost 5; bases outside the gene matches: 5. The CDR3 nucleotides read TGTGCCAGCAGCGTCCAGGGACTAGCGGAGGAGACCCAGTACTTC. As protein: CASSVQGLAEETQYF.

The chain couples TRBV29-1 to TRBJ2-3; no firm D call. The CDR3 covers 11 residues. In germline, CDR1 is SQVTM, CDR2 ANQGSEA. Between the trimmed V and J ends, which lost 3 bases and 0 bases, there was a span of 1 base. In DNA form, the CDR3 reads TGCAGCGTTGAGAGCACAGATACGCAGTATTTT. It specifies CSVESTDTQYF.

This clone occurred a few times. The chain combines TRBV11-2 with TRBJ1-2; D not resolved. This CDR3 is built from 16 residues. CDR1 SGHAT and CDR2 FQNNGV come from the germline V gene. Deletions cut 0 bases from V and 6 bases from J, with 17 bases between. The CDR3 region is CASSLDLRLKVDGYTF. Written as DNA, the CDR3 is TGTGCCAGCAGCTTAGATCTCAGGCTGAAGGTCGATGGCTACACCTTC.

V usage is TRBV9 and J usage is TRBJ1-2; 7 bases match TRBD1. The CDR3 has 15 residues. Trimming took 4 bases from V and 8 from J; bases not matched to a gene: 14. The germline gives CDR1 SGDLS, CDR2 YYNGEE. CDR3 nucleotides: TGTGCCAGCAGCCCCGGTACGGGACAGACCCTAGGCTACACCTTC. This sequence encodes CASSPGTGQTLGYTF.

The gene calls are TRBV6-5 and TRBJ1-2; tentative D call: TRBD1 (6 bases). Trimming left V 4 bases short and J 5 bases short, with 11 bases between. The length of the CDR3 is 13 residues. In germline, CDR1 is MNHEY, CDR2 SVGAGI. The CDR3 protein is CASSSRGGYGYTF. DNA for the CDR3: TGTGCCAGCAGTTCTAGAGGGGGATATGGCTACACCTTC.

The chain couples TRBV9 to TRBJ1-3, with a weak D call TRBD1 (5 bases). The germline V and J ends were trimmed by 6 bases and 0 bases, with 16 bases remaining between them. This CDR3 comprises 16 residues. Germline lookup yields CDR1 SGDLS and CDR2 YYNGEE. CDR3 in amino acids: CASTPSGLSSGNTIYF. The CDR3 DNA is TGTGCCAGCACCCCGTCGGGGCTAAGCTCTGGAAACACCATATATTTT.

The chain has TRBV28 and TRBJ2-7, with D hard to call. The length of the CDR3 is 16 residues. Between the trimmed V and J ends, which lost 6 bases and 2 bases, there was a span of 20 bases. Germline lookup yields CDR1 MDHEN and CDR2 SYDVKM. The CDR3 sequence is CASSPLTDGVTYEQYF. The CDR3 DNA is TGTGCCAGCAGCCCCCTGACTGACGGAGTTACCTACGAGCAGTACTTC. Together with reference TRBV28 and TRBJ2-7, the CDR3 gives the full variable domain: DVKVTQSSRYLVKRTGEKVFLECVQDMDHENMFWYRQDPGLGLRLIYFSYDVKMKEKGDIPEGYSVSREKKERFSLILESASTNQTSMYLCASSPLTDGVTYEQYFGPGTRLTVT.

In DNA form, the CDR3 reads TGCGCCAGCAGCCAATCACTCGAAGTCGGTGAGCAGTTCTTC. This codes for CASSQSLEVGEQFF. The chain is built from TRBV4-1 and TRBJ2-1; no clear D. The germline gives CDR1 MGHRA, CDR2 YSYEKL. The ends were cut back, 2 bases at V and 9 bases at J, with 14 bases in the middle. The CDR3 runs 14 residues.

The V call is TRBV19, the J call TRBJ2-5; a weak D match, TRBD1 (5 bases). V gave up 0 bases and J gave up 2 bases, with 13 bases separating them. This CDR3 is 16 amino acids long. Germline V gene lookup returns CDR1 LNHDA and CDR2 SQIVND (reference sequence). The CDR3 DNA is TGTGCCAGTAGTATAGATTCTTTGGGGCCTCAAGAGACCCAGTACTTC. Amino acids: CASSIDSLGPQETQYF.

CDR3 nucleotide sequence: TGTGCCAGCAGCGTCGGGACAACCACAGATACGCAGTATTTT. Its translation is CASSVGTTTDTQYF. The rearrangement uses TRBV5-6 and TRBJ2-3, with a weak D call TRBD1 (6 bases). Germline CDR1 and CDR2: SGHDT and YYEEEE. There are 14 residues in the CDR3. Trimming cost V 4 bases and J 2 bases, with 11 bases left between them.

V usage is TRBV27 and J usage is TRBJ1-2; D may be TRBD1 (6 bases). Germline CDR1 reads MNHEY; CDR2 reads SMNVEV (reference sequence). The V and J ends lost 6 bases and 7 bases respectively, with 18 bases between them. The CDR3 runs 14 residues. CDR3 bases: TGTGCCAGCAGCCTTAGCGGGACAAGCGGTGGCTACACCTTC. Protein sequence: CASSLSGTSGGYTF.

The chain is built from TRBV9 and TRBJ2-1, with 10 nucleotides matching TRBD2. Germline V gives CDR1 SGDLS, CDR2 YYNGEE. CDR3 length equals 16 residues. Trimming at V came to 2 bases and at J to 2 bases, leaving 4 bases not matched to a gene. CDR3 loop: CASSVRLAGAYNEQFF. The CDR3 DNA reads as TGTGCCAGCAGCGTCCGGCTAGCGGGGGCCTACAATGAGCAGTTCTTC.

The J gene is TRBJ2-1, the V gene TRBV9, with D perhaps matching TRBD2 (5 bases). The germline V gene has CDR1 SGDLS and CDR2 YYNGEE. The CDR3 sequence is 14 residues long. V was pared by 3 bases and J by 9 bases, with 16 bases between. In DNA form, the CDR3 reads TGTGCCAGCAGCGGAATCGGCGGAGGTGGTGAGCAGTTCTTC. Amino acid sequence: CASSGIGGGGEQFF.

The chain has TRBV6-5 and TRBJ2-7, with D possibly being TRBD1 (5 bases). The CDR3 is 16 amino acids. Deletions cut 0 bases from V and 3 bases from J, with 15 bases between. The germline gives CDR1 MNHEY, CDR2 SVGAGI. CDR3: CASSYSLGVSNYEQYF. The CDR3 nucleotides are TGTGCCAGCAGTTACTCTCTAGGGGTTAGCAACTACGAGCAGTACTTC.

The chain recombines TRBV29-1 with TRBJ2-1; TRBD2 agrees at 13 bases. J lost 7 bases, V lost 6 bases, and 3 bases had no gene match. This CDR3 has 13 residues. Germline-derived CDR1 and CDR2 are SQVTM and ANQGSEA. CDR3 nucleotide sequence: TGCAGCGTACTAGCGGGGGGGCCGAATGAGCAGTTCTTC. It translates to CSVLAGGPNEQFF.

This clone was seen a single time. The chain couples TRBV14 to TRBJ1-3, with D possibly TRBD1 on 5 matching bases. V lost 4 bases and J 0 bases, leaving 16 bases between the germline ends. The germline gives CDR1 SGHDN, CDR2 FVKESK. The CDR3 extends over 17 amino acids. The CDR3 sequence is CASSPPGPFLSGNTIYF. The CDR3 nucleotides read TGTGCCAGCAGCCCTCCAGGGCCGTTTCTCTCTGGAAACACCATATATTTT. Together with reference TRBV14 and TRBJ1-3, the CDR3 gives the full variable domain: EAGVTQFPSHSVIEKGQTVTLRCDPISGHDNLYWYRRVMGKEIKFLLHFVKESKQDESGMPNNRFLAERTGGTYSTLKVQPAELEDSGVYFCASSPPGPFLSGNTIYFGEGSWLTVV.

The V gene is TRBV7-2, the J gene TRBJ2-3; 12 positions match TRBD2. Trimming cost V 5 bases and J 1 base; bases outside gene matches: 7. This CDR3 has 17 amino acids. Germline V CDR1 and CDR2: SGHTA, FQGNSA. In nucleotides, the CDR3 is TGTGCCAGCAGCCCGCGACCTAGCGGGAGGGGCACAGATACGCAGTATTTT. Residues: CASSPRPSGRGTDTQYF.